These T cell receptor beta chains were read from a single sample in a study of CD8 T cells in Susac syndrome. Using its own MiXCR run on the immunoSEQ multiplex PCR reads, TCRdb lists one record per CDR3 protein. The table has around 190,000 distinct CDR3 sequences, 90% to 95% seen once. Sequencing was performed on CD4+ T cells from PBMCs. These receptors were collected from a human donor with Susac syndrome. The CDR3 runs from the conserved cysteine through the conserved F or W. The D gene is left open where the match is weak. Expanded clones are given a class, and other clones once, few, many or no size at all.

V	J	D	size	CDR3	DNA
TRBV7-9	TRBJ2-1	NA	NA	CASSLIGAGEQFF	TGTGCCAGCAGCTTAATCGGGGCAGGCGAGCAGTTCTTC
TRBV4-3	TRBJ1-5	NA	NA	CASSPQYSNQPQHF	TGCGCCAGCAGCCCTCAGTATAGCAATCAGCCCCAGCATTTT
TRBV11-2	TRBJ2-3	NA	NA	CASSLGRSSTDTQYF	TGTGCCAGCAGCCTTGGACGGTCTAGCACAGATACGCAGTATTTT
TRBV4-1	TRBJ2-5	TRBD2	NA	CASSQRSGGVGETQYF	TGCGCCAGCAGCCAAAGGAGCGGGGGGGTAGGGGAGACCCAGTACTTC
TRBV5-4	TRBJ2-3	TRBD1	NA	CASSFDRGTDTQYF	TGTGCCAGCAGCTTTGACAGGGGCACAGATACGCAGTATTTT
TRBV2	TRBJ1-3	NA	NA	CASSVQRSSGNTIYF	TGTGCCAGCAGTGTACAGCGCAGCTCTGGAAACACCATATATTTT
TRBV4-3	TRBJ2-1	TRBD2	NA	CASSHPGGAINNEQFF	TGCGCCAGCAGCCACCCGGGGGGGGCCATAAACAATGAGCAGTTCTTC
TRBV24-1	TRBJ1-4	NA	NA	CATSIGRVYEKLFF	TGTGCCACCAGCATCGGCAGGGTGTATGAAAAACTGTTTTTT
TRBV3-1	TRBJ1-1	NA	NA	CASSRGRNEAFF	TGTGCCAGCAGCCGAGGACGGAATGAAGCTTTCTTT
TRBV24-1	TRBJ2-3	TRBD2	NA	CATSDSSGSTDTQYF	TGTGCCACCAGTGATTCTAGCGGAAGCACAGATACGCAGTATTTT
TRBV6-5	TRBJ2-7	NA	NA	CASSYSARESSYEQYF	TGTGCCAGCAGTTACTCCGCCCGAGAGAGCTCCTACGAGCAGTACTTC
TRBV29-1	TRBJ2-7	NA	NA	CSALGVYEQYF	TGCAGCGCCCTCGGCGTTTACGAGCAGTACTTC
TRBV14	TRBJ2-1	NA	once	CASSLLGEGIGEQFF	TGTGCCAGCAGCCTGCTCGGAGAGGGGATAGGAGAGCAGTTCTTC
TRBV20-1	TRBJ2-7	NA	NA	CSARGWQSSYEQYF	TGCAGTGCTAGGGGTTGGCAGAGCTCCTACGAGCAGTACTTC
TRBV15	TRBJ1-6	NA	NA	CATSRDRGYNSPLHF	TGTGCCACCAGCAGAGATCGCGGCTATAATTCACCCCTCCACTTT
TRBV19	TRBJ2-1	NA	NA	CASSARIEQFF	TGTGCCAGTAGCGCCCGAATAGAGCAGTTCTTC
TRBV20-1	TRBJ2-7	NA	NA	CSARDNRHSSYEQYF	TGCAGTGCTAGAGATAATAGACACAGCTCCTACGAGCAGTACTTC
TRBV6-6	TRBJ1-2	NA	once	CASSKGGDGGYGYTF	TGTGCCAGCAGTAAAGGGGGGGACGGAGGCTATGGCTACACCTTC
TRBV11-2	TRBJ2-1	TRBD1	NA	CASSFRAGGNEQFF	TGTGCCAGCAGCTTTCGGGCAGGGGGCAATGAGCAGTTCTTC
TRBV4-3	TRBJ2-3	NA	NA	CASSLRTASADTQYF	TGCGCCAGCAGCCTTAGGACGGCCAGTGCAGATACGCAGTATTTT
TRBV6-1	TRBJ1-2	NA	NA	CASSVRGYTF	TGTGCCAGCAGTGTCCGAGGGTACACCTTC
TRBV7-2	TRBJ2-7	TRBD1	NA	CASSLRQGAVEQYF	TGTGCCAGCAGCCTTCGACAGGGGGCAGTTGAGCAGTACTTC
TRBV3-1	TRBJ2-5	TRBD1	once	CASSHAGQGWETQYF	TGTGCCAGCAGCCATGCGGGACAGGGCTGGGAGACCCAGTACTTC
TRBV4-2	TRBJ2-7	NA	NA	CASSQEGPPRRYEQYF	TGTGCCAGCAGCCAAGAGGGACCCCCACGAAGGTACGAGCAGTACTTC
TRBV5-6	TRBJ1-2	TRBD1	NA	CASSSTWGQRGTF	TGTGCCAGCAGCTCGACGTGGGGACAGAGAGGCACCTTC
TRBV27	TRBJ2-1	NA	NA	CASSSGVGYNEQFF	TGTGCCAGCAGTTCGGGGGTAGGGTACAATGAGCAGTTCTTC
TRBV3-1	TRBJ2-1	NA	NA	CASSPAAGYDNEQFF	TGTGCCAGCAGCCCGGCGGCAGGGTATGACAATGAGCAGTTCTTC
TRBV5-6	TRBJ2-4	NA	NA	CASSLDNIAKNIQYF	TGTGCCAGCAGCCTCGACAACATAGCCAAAAACATTCAGTACTTC
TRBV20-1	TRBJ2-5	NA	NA	CSASTGTRKETQYF	TGCAGTGCTAGCACCGGGACAAGGAAAGAGACCCAGTACTTC
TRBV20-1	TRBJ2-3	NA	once	CSAPRLVSDTQYF	TGCAGTGCTCCTAGACTAGTGTCAGATACGCAGTATTTT
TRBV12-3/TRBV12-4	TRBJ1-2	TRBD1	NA	CASSPTGGGYGYTF	TGTGCCAGCAGTCCTACAGGGGGCGGCTATGGCTACACCTTC
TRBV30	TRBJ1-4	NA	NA	CAWRGYDEKLFF	TGTGCCTGGCGAGGGTATGATGAAAAACTGTTTTTT
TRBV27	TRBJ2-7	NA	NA	CASSRQASYEQYF	TGTGCCAGCAGCCGACAGGCCTCCTACGAGCAGTACTTC
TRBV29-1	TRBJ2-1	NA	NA	CSVSLQGPAYNEQFF	TGCAGCGTTTCACTTCAGGGGCCAGCCTACAATGAGCAGTTCTTC
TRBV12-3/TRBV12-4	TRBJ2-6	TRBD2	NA	CASSRGLAGRSGANVLTF	TGTGCCAGCAGTCGGGGACTAGCGGGACGCTCTGGGGCCAACGTCCTGACTTTC